This T cell receptor beta chain was identified in a study of T cell clones after liver transplantation. This clone has a single count. TCRdb's copy holds only in-frame clones and misses some; the assay was immunoSEQ multiplex PCR. The data show 50,000 to 55,000 clones, with 55% to 85% seen just once and around 10% held by the top ten. CDR3 length equals 17 residues. The V end was cut by 0 bases, the J end by 2 bases, with 13 bases between. Per germline, CDR1 SGHNT and CDR2 YENEEA. This TCR was recovered from a human patient who received a liver transplant. The graft donor may have contributed some T cells. This material consisted of CD4+ T cells from blood, taken around 54 months after liver transplant. V usage is TRBV11-3 and J usage is TRBJ2-2, with a possible D match to TRBD1 (6 bases). CDR3 nucleotides: TGTGCCAGCAGCTTAGAATTCGTAGGGGGAAACACCGGGGAGCTGTTTTTT. This translates into CASSLEFVGGNTGELFF. The full variable domain, in which reference TRBV11-3 and TRBJ2-2 provide the parts outside the CDR3, is EAGVVQSPRYKIIEKKQPVAFWCNPISGHNTLYWYLQNLGQGPELLIRYENEEAVDDSQLPKDRFSAERLKGVDSTLKIQPAELGDSAVYLCASSLEFVGGNTGELFFGEGSRLTVL.